A single T cell receptor beta chain is shown here with its context. Its antigen is undetermined. CD8 cells classed as naive were CD45RO-negative and positively selected for CCR7, excluding terminally differentiated effector memory CD45RA+ cells. This entry belongs to a study of shared clonotypes between healthy human individuals. Whole-study context: Per donor, three plates held CD4 naive cells, three held CD4 memory, two held CD8 naive and one held CD8 memory. General study findings and limits: The expectation was that sequencing depth would affect clonotype sharing among donors.

Measured with immunoSEQ multiplex PCR; TCRdb has only the in-frame clones, and not every one. The sample carries approximately 840,000 clones, approximately 96% recorded once. Germline CDR1 is SGHTS and CDR2 is YDEGEE. This CDR3 spans 13 amino acids. J was trimmed by 5 bases and V by 0 bases; bases with no gene match: 1. Sequenced material: naive CD8+ T cells sorted from blood. The sequence came from a young man in good health. V and J are TRBV5-8 and TRBJ2-7; 8 nucleotides line up with TRBD1. The CDR3 is CASSLAGGNEQYF. CDR3 DNA sequence: TGTGCCAGCAGCTTGGCAGGGGGCAACGAGCAGTACTTC.